The 6 T cell receptor beta chains reported below all come from one sample, sequenced in a study of glioma-infiltrating T cells (dated by TCRdb to 2016 to 2018). Sequenced on an Illumina MiSeq. TCR alpha and beta CDR3 regions were amplified with the iRepertoire nested amplicon-rescue multiplex PCR (arm-PCR) platform from RNA. TCRdb reprocessed the public reads (quality trimming at Q25 with fastp, clone calling with MiXCR) and kept in-frame beta chains. Rows matching on CDR3 protein sequence are summarized as one entry with the most common DNA and genes. A total of 93,000 or so distinct CDR3 sequences appear in this sample, about 30% of them only once. Less than 55% of the sample is taken by the ten largest. The sample taken for sequencing was glioma tissue, nonneoplastic brain tissue, or PBMCs (not recorded which). Receptors were obtained from a human donor with low-grade glioma or glioblastoma, undergoing nonglioma brain surgery, or in good health (not recorded which).

Comments on this clonotype: A single base separates this from a much larger clone, so it may be a read error. CDR3 in DNA: TGCAGTGCTAGGTCCCTCGGGACAGTCGACAATGAGCAGTTCTTC. As protein: CSARSLGTVDNEQFF. The rearrangement uses TRBV20-1 and TRBJ2-1; TRBD1 matches at 7 bases. V shed 3 bases and J 5 bases; nucleotides not matched to a gene: 10. There are 15 residues in the CDR3. The germline V gene encodes CDR1 DFQATT and CDR2 SNEGSKA (reference sequence).

This clonotype was counted ten times or more. V gene TRBV24-1 combines with J gene TRBJ2-3; tentative D call: TRBD1 (6 bases). The CDR3 length is 13 residues. V gave up 0 bases and J gave up 11 bases, with 11 bases separating them. Germline CDR1 is KGHDR and CDR2 is SFDVKD. The CDR3 nucleotides read TGTGCCACCAGTGATTTGCAGGGGAAGGGGCAGTATTTT. Protein sequence: CATSDLQGKGQYF.

Comment on this clonotype: This may be a read error: a much more frequent sequence differs by one nucleotide. The chain is built from TRBV28 and TRBJ2-1; D is uncertain. In germline, CDR1 is MDHEN, CDR2 SYDVKM. The length of the CDR3 is 14 residues. Here the CDR3 reads CASSLDPTHNEQLF. CDR3 in DNA: TGTGCCAGCAGTTTGGATCCTACCCACAATGAGCAGCTCTTC.

Only one count was recorded for this clonotype. V gene TRBV7-3 combines with J gene TRBJ2-7; 8 bases are shared with TRBD1. The CDR3 extends over 15 amino acids. CDR1 is SGHTA and CDR2 is FQGTGA in the germline V gene. The junction had 5 bases not matched to a gene; V was cut back by 4 bases and J by 0 bases. CDR3 amino acids: CASSSDRVTSYEQYF. In DNA, the CDR3 is TGTGCCAGCAGCTCGGACAGGGTCACCTCCTACGAGCAGTACTTC. The whole variable domain, filled in from reference TRBV7-3 and TRBJ2-7, reads GAGVSQTPSNKVTEKGKYVELRCDPISGHTALYWYRQSLGQGPEFLIYFQGTGAADDSGLPNDRFFAVRPEGSVSTLKIQRTERGDSAVYLCASSSDRVTSYEQYFGPGTRLTVT.

Concerning this clonotype: Compared with germline, one end of the junction differs, possibly owing to a read error. This sequence joins TRBV10-3 and TRBJ1-6; unclear D gene. The CDR3 is made up of 13 amino acids. CDR1 and CDR2 (germline): ENHRY, SYGVKD. The CDR3 DNA sequence: TGTGACATCAGAGGGAACGATAATTCACCCCTCCACTTT. Protein sequence: CDIRGNDNSPLHF.

To note about this clonotype: The conserved phenylalanine or tryptophan normally closing the CDR3 is absent here, so this likely arose from a read error. The chain combines TRBV5-1 with TRBJ1-2; D is undetermined. Per germline, CDR1 SGHRS and CDR2 YFSETQ. The CDR3 sequence is 13 residues long. Trimming pared 0 bases from V and 4 bases from J, leaving 7 bases between. The CDR3 spells CASSLGSFYGYTS. The CDR3 coding sequence is TGCGCCAGCAGCTTGGGGAGCTTCTATGGCTACACCTCC.